This T cell receptor beta chain appears in the sequencing data of a study of cytomegalovirus exposure and HLA in healthy donors. The primer mix had 60 Vbeta and 13 Jbeta primers. The table came from immunoSEQ multiplex PCR; TCRdb's copy has only in-frame clones and leaves some out. Found here are about 200,000 clones, approximately 85% of them singletons; the top ten hold over 1.5%. The TCR sequence derives from a girl aged 10 to 17 in good health and CMV-seropositive. The sample was PBMCs.

CDR3 DNA sequence: TGTGCCAGCAGCCCGCGGCGAACCGGGGAGCTGTTTTTT. Protein product: CASSPRRTGELFF. V gene TRBV5-6 combines with J gene TRBJ2-2; D is uncertain. Germline CDR1 is SGHDT and CDR2 is YYEEEE. Trimming cost V 4 bases and J 5 bases, with 9 bases left between them. This CDR3 region has 13 residues.